This T cell receptor beta chain was captured by sequencing in a study of control samples from healthy donors and cancer patients. This CDR3 has 16 amino acids. V was pared by 0 bases and J by 4 bases, with 13 bases between. Germline V gene sequence: CDR1 SGHDN, CDR2 FVKESK. The table came from immunoSEQ multiplex PCR; TCRdb's copy has only in-frame clones and leaves some out. The sample contains roughly 120,000 clones, about 93% of which appear only once. The chain employs TRBV14 and TRBJ1-3, with TRBD1 as a possible D gene (5 bases). Sequencing was performed on blood. The origin of this receptor is a man between 25 and 39 years old in good health. The CDR3 nucleotides are TGTGCCAGCAGCCAAGATCTCGGGCAGGGAGGAAACACCATATATTTT. This translates into CASSQDLGQGGNTIYF.